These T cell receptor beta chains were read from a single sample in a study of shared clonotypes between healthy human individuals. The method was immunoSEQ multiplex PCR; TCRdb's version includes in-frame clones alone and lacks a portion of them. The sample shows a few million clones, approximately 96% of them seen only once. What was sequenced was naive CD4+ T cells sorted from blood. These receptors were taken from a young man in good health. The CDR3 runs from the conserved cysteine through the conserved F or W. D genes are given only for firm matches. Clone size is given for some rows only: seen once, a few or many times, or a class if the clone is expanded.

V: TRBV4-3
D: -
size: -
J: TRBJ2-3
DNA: TGCGCCAGCAGCCAAGGTTGGGCGAGTAGCACAGATACGCAGTATTTT
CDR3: CASSQGWASSTDTQYF

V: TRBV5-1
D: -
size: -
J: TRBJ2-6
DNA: TGCGCCAGCAGCTTGGCAACCTCTCCGTCTGGGGCCAACGTCCTGACTTTC
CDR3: CASSLATSPSGANVLTF

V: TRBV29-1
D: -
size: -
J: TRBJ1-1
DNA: TGCAGCGTTAGAGGTTCCGGCACTGAAGCTTTCTTT
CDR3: CSVRGSGTEAFF

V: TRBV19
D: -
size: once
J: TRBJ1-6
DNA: TGTGCCAGTAGTACCCAGCAGGGGCCCCATTCACCCCTCCACTTT
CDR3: CASSTQQGPHSPLHF

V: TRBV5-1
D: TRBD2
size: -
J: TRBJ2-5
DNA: TGCGCCAGCAGCTTGGCGACTAGCGGTGAGACCCAGTACTTC
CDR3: CASSLATSGETQYF

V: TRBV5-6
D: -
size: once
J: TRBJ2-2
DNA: TGTGCCAGCAGCTTGATCGCTAGACCGGCCGGGGAGCTGTTTTTT
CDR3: CASSLIARPAGELFF

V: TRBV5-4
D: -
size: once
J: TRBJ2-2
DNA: TGTGCCAGCAGCCCCCAGACAGGGAACACCGGGGAGCTGTTTTTT
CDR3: CASSPQTGNTGELFF

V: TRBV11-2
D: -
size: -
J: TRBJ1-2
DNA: TGTGCCAGCAGCTTAGATCGGGGGAACCGGATCCTTAACTATGGCTACACCTTC
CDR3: CASSLDRGNRILNYGYTF

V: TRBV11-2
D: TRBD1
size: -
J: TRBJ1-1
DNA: TGTGCCAGCAGCTCCCTCCGGGACAGGGACAGAAGAAAAGCTTTCTTT
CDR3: CASSSLRDRDRRKAFF

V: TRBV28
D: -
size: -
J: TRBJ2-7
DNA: TGTGCCAGCATTGCCCAGACCTACGAGCAGTACTTC
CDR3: CASIAQTYEQYF

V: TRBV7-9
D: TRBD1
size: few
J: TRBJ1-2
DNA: TGTGCCAGCAGCGCCCAGGGGGCGTCCGACTATGGCTACACCTTC
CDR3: CASSAQGASDYGYTF

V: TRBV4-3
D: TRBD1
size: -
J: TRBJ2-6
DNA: TGCGCCAGCAGCCACACGACAGGGGCAGGGGCCAACGTCCTGACTTTC
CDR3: CASSHTTGAGANVLTF

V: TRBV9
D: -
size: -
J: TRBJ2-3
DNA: TGTGCCAGCAGCGCCCCCCCTGTGGATACGCAGTATTTT
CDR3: CASSAPPVDTQYF

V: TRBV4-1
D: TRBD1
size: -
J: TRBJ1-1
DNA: TGCGCCAGCAGCCAGAGGACAGGGGATGGGTGGCGCACTGAAGCTTTCTTT
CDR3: CASSQRTGDGWRTEAFF

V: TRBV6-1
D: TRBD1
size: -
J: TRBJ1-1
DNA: TGTGCCAGCACCCCACAGGGGGCAACTGAAGCTTTCTTT
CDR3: CASTPQGATEAFF

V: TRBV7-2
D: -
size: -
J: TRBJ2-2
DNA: TGTGCCAGCAGCTTATTCGGCGGCTCGAACACCGGGGAGCTGTTTTTT
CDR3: CASSLFGGSNTGELFF

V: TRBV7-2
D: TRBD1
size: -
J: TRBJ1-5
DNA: TGTGCCAGCAGCCGGACAGGGGGTGTCAGCAATCAGCCCCAGCATTTT
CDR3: CASSRTGGVSNQPQHF

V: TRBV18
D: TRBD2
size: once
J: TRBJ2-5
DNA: TGTGCCAGCTCACCTCCGGGACTAGCGGGCGAGACCCAGTACTTC
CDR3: CASSPPGLAGETQYF

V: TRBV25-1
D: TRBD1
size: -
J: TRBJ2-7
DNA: TGTGCCAGCAGTGAGCTCGGGACAGATTACTTC
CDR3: CASSELGTDYF

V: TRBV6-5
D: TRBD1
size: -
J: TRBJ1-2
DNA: TGTGCCAGCAGACGAGGGACAGGGAATGGCTACACCTTC
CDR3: CASRRGTGNGYTF

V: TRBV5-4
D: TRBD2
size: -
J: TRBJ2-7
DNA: TGTGCCAGCAGCTTGGCCGGGGCTAGCGGGGCCTACGAGCAGTACTTC
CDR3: CASSLAGASGAYEQYF

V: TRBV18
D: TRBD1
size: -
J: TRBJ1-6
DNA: TGTGCCAGCTCACCGGGGACAGGGTCCGGATCACCCCTCCACTTT
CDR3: CASSPGTGSGSPLHF

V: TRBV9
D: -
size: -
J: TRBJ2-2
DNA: TGTGCCAGCAGCGCAGCAGGGAAGGATAGGACCGGGGAGCTGTTTTTT
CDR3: CASSAAGKDRTGELFF

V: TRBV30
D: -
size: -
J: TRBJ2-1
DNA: TGTGCCTGGAGTCGGACCCGTTTCCTGTTCTTC
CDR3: CAWSRTRFLFF

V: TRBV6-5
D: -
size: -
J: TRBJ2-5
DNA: TGTGCCAGCAGTTACTCTACAGGGAGGGAGACCCAGTACTTC
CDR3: CASSYSTGRETQYF

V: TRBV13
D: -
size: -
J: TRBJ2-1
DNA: TGTGCCAGCAGCCTCGGGAGTCCGGGCTCCTACAATGAGCAGTTCTTC
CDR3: CASSLGSPGSYNEQFF

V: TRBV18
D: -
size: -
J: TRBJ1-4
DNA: TGTGCCAGCTCACCAGAAACAGGGTCGACGAATGAAAAACTGTTTTTT
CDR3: CASSPETGSTNEKLFF

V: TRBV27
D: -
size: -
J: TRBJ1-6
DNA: TGTGCCAGCAGTTTATACGCAAATCCTTCTTTTTTGTCACCCCTCCACTTT
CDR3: CASSLYANPSFLSPLHF

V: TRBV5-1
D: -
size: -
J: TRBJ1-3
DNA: TGCGCCAGCAGCTTGGCCCTAGGCGGCAGGCTTCTCTCTGGAAACACCATATATTTT
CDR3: CASSLALGGRLLSGNTIYF

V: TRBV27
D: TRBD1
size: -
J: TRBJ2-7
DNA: TGTGCCAGTGGCCGGACAGGGTTGGCCGAGCAGTACTTC
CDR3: CASGRTGLAEQYF

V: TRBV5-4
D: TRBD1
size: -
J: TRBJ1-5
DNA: TGTGCCAGCAGCTTAGGGGGCTTGGCCAATCAGCCCCAGCATTTT
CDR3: CASSLGGLANQPQHF

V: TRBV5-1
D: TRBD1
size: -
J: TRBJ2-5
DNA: TGCGCCAGCAGCGTAGGTCGACAGGGCATCCAAGAGACCCAGTACTTC
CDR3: CASSVGRQGIQETQYF

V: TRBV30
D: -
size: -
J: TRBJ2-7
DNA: TGTGCCTGGAGAAAGGGGTGGTTCTCCGAGCAGTACTTC
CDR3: CAWRKGWFSEQYF

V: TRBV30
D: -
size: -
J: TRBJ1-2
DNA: TGTGCCTGGAGTGTGGGGAGGGGGACCTATGGCTACACCTTC
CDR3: CAWSVGRGTYGYTF

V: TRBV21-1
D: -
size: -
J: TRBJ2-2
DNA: TGTGCCAGCAGCAAAGAGGAGGGGCTCTTGAAGGGCACCGGGGAGCTGTTTTTT
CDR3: CASSKEEGLLKGTGELFF

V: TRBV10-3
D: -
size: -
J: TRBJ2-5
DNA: TGTGCCATCAGTGAGTCGGGGGACGGCCAAGAGACCCAGTACTTC
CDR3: CAISESGDGQETQYF

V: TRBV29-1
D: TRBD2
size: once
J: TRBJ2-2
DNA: TGCAGCGTTGAGGGGGGGAGCGGGGAGCTGTTTTTT
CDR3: CSVEGGSGELFF

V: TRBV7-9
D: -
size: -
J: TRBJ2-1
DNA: TGTGCCAGCAGCTTAGCGCTAGGGGGAGGAGTTTACAATGAGCAGTTCTTC
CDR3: CASSLALGGGVYNEQFF

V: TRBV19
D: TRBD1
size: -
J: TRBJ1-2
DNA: TGTGCCAGTACTCTACAGGGGGCGAGAGGCTATGGCTACACCTTC
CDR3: CASTLQGARGYGYTF

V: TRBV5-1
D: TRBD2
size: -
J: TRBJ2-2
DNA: TGCGCCAGCAGCTTGGGGGGGACTACCTCCACCGGGGAGCTGTTTTTT
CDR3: CASSLGGTTSTGELFF

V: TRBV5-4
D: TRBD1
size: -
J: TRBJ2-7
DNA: TGTGCCAGCAGCTCCCGGGACAGAGCCTACGAGCAGTACTTC
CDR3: CASSSRDRAYEQYF

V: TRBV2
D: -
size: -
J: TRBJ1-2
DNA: TGTGCCAGCAGTGCCCTCGGGGCAGGATCCTACACCTTC
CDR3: CASSALGAGSYTF

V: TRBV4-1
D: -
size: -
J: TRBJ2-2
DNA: TGCGCCAGCAGCCGAGTGCCTGCTTTGGGGGAGCTGTTTTTT
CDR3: CASSRVPALGELFF

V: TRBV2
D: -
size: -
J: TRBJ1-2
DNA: TGTGCCAGCAGTGAAGCGCTAATTGTCGTGGTGGGTGGCTACACCTTC
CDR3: CASSEALIVVVGGYTF

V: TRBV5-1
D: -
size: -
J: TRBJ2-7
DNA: TGCGCCAGCAGGGGGGATAACAGGGGACTCTCAGACGAGCAGTACTTC
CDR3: CASRGDNRGLSDEQYF

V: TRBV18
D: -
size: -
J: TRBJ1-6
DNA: TGTGCCAGCTCACCAGGGATTAATTCACCCCTCCACTTT
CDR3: CASSPGINSPLHF